This TCR beta chain was captured in a study of blood T cell repertoires in COVID-19. At the level of the study: There were acute and convalescent COVID-19 samples, and they came from the United States, Italy and Spain. In each case, the material was cDNA or gDNA derived from T cells, B-cell-depleted T cells, or PBMCs.

Methods used by the authors: Cell counts per sample came from amplifying reference gene primers. Sequencing was performed with immunoSEQ multiplex PCR; in TCRdb, only in-frame clones are kept and a portion is missing. D and trimming come from the DNA, and the V and J calls and clone size come from that table. Among about 350,000 clones, about 90% were seen once, and the ten largest hold around 3.5%. Trimming removed 5 bases from V and 5 bases from J; junction bases left unmatched: 21. The CDR3 loop spans 20 amino acids. Per the germline V gene, CDR1 is SGHNT and CDR2 is YENEEA. Sequencing was done on a sample of peripheral blood. The TCR was taken from a young woman who had recovered from COVID-19. This chain connects TRBV11-3 to TRBJ2-3, with 11 positions matching TRBD2. The CDR3 loop reads CASSQTPLFLAGGPQDTQYF. The CDR3 region has the DNA TGTGCCAGCAGCCAGACGCCACTCTTCTTAGCGGGAGGGCCTCAAGATACGCAGTATTTT.